This section outlines one TCR beta chain sequence together with its context. What it recognizes is unknown. TCRdb's table, derived via immunoSEQ multiplex PCR, lists solely in-frame clones and lacks some. The repertoire consists of some 2,000,000 clones, with roughly 96% occurring once and the leading ten covering 0.13%. The CDR3 runs 12 residues. Trimming took 6 bases from V and 8 from J; bases not matched to a gene: 4. CDR1 is SNHLY and CDR2 is FYNNEI in the germline V gene. The data were obtained in a study of shared clonotypes between healthy human individuals. General observations from the study: Among non-shared clonotypes, generation probabilities were lower than among those shared by all four donors. Across subsets, estimated richness was generally greater for naive than for memory populations.

Sequencing was done on a sample of naive CD4+ T cells sorted from blood. Subset denoted: CD45RA+ positively selected. The sequence derives from a man younger than 35 in good health. This chain connects TRBV2 to TRBJ2-1; 7 bases are shared with TRBD1. As DNA, the CDR3 is TGTGCCAGCAGGACAACAGGGGATGAGCAGTTCTTC. This translates into CASRTTGDEQFF.